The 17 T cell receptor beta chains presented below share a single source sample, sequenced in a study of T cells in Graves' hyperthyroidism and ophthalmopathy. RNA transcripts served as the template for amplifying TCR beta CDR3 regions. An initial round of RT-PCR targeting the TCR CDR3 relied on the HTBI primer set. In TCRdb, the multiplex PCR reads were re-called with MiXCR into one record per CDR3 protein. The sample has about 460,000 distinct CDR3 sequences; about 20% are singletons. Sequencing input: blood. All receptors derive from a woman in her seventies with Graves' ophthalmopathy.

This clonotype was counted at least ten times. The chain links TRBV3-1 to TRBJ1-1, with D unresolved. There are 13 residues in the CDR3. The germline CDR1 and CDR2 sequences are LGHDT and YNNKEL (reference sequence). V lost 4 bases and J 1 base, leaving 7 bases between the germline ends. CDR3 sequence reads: CASSREGNTEAFF. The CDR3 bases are TGTGCCAGCAGCCGCGAGGGGAACACTGAAGCTTTCTTT.

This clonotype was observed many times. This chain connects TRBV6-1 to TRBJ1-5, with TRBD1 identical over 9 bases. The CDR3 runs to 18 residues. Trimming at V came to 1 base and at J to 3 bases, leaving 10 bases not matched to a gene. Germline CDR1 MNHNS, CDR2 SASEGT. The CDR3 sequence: CASSEGIMGTGTNQPQHF. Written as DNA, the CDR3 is TGTGCCAGCAGTGAAGGGATCATGGGGACAGGGACCAATCAGCCCCAGCATTTT.

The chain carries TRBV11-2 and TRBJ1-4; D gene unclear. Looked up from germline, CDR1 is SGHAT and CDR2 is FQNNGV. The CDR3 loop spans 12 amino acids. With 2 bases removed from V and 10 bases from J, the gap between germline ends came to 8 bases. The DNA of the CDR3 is TGTGCCAGCAGCTTAAACGGGAGAAAACTGTTTTTT. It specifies CASSLNGRKLFF. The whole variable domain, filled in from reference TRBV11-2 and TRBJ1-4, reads EAGVAQSPRYKIIEKRQSVAFWCNPISGHATLYWYQQILGQGPKLLIQFQNNGVVDDSQLPKDRFSAERLKGVDSTLKIQPAKLEDSAVYLCASSLNGRKLFFGSGTQLSVL.

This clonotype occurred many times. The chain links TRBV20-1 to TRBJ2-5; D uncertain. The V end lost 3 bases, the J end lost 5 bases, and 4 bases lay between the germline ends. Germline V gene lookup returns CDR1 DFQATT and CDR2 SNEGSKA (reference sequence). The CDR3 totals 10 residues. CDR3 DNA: TGCAGTGCTAGTTCCGAGACCCAGTACTTC. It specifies CSASSETQYF.

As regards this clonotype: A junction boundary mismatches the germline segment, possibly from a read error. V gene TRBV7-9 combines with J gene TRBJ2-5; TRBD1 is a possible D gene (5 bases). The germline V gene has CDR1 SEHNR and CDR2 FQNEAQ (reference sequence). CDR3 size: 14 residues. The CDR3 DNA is TGTGCCTGCAGCTTAGCAGGGAACGAAGAGACCCAGTACTTC. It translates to CACSLAGNEETQYF. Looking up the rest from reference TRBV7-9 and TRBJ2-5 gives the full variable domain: DTGVSQNPRHKITKRGQNVTFRCDPISEHNRLYWYRQTLGQGPEFLTYFQNEAQLEKSRLLSDRFSAERPKGSFSTLEIQRTEQGDSAMYLCACSLAGNEETQYFGPGTRLLVL.

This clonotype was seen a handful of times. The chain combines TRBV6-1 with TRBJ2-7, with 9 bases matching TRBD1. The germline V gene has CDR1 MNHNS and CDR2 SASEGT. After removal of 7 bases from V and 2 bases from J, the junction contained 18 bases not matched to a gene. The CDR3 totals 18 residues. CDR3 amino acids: CASKGGPPGQGFPYEQYF. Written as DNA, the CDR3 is TGTGCCAGCAAAGGGGGGCCTCCGGGACAGGGATTCCCCTACGAGCAGTACTTC.

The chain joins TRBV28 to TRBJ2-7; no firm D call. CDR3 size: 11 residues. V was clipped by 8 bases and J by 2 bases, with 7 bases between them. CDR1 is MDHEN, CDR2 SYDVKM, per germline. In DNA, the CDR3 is TGTGCCAGCTACACAGCCTACGAGCAGTACTTC. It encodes CASYTAYEQYF. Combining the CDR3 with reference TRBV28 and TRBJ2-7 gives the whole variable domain DVKVTQSSRYLVKRTGEKVFLECVQDMDHENMFWYRQDPGLGLRLIYFSYDVKMKEKGDIPEGYSVSREKKERFSLILESASTNQTSMYLCASYTAYEQYFGPGTRLTVT.

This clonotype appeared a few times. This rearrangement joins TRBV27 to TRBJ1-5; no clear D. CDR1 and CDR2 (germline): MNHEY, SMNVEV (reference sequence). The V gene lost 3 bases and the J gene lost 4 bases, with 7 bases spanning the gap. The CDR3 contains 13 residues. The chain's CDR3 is CASSFYVNQPQHF. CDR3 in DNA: TGTGCCAGCAGTTTTTATGTTAATCAGCCCCAGCATTTT.

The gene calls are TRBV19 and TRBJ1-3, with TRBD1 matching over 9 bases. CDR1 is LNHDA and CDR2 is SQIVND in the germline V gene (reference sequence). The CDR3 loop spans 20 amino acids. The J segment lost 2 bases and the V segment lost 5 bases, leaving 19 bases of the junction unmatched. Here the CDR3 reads CASSPAPGQGDWYPGNTIYF. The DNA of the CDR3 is TGTGCCAGTAGTCCCGCACCGGGACAGGGTGATTGGTATCCTGGAAACACCATATATTTT. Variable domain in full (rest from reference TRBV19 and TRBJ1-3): DGGITQSPKYLFRKEGQNVTLSCEQNLNHDAMYWYRQDPGQGLRLIYYSQIVNDFQKGDIAEGYSVSREKKESFPLTVTSAQKNPTAFYLCASSPAPGQGDWYPGNTIYFGEGSWLTVV.

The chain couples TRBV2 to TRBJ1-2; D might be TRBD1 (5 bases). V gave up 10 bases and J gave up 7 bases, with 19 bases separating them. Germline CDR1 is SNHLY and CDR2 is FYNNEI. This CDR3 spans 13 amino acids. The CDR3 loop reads CATRVGASIGYTF. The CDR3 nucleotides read TGTGCCACCCGGGTTGGGGCGTCTATTGGCTACACCTTC.

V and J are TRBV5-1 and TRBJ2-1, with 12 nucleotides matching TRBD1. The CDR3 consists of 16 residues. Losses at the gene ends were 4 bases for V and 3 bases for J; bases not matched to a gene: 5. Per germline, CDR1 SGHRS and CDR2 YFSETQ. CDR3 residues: CASSLGTGGVYNEQFF. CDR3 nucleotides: TGCGCCAGCAGCCTAGGGACAGGGGGCGTCTACAATGAGCAGTTCTTC.

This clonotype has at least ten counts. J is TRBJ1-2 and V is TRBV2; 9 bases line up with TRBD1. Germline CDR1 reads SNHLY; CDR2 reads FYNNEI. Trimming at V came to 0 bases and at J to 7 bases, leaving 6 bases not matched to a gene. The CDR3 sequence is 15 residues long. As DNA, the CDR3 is TGTGCCAGCAGTGAAGCTCCACAGGGGGCGGCTGGCTACACCTTC. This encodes CASSEAPQGAAGYTF.

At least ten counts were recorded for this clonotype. CDR3: CASSSSRLATQYF. The CDR3 DNA reads as TGTGCCAGCAGCTCGAGTCGCTTAGCGACCCAGTACTTC. The chain uses TRBV7-2 and TRBJ2-5; the D is unclear. The V gene's germline CDR1 is SGHTA and CDR2 FQGNSA. With 4 bases removed from V and 7 bases from J, the gap between germline ends came to 13 bases. This CDR3 is 13 amino acids long.

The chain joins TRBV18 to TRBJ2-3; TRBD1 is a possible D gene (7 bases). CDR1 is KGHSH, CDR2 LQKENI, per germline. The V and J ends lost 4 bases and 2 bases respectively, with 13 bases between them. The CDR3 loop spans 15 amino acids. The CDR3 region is CASSQAGQITDTQYF. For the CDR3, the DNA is TGTGCCAGCTCACAGGCGGGACAGATCACAGATACGCAGTATTTT.

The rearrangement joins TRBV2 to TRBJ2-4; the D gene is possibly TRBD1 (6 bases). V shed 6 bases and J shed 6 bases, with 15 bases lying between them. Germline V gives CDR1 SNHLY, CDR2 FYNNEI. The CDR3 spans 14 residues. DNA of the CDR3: TGTGCCAGCAGGGGTTCCGGGACACCAAACATTCAGTACTTC. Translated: CASRGSGTPNIQYF.

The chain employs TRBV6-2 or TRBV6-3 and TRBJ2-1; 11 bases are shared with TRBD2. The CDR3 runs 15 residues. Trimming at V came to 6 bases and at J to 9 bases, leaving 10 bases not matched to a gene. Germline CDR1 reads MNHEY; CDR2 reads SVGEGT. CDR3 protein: CASSYRLAGSGEQFF. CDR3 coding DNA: TGTGCCAGCAGCTACAGACTAGCGGGATCGGGTGAGCAGTTCTTC.

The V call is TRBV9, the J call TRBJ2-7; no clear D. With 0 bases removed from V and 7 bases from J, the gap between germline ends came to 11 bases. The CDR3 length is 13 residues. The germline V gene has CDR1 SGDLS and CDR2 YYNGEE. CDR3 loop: CASSVGATGEQYF. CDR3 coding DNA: TGTGCCAGCAGCGTAGGGGCCACTGGTGAGCAGTACTTC.